This TCR beta chain was recorded in a study of metastatic and nonmetastatic thyroid tumors. About the research overall: Repertoire comparison spanned blood and tumor or nodule tissue of malignant and benign thyroid patients.

Study processing details: CDR3 was compared across clinicopathological groups, and the resulting differences were used to build a distant-metastasis classifier for papillary thyroid cancer. TCRdb ran MiXCR on the PCR reads. The V and J calls reflect TCRdb's pipeline rather than the authors' work. Seen here are tens of thousands of clones, 9% to 13% observed once, and the top ten hold 7% to 9.5%. Study-wide results and limits: Relative to benign nodules, malignant thyroid tumors were reportedly characterized by significantly elevated TCR beta diversity in blood and tumor.

Each patient went into thyroid surgery without having received any treatment. This clone was seen ten or more times. What it recognizes is unknown. Deletions cut 5 bases from V and 3 bases from J, with 6 bases between. Germline V lookup: CDR1 SGHRS, CDR2 YFSETQ. CDR3 length equals 11 residues. The specimen sequenced was blood. The V gene is TRBV5-1, the J gene TRBJ2-7; D unresolved. The clonotype comes from a male donor with papillary thyroid cancer or a benign thyroid nodule (not recorded which). Some clones in this sample may be carry-over from other donors' samples. The CDR3 is CASSSNYEQYF. In DNA, the CDR3 is TGCGCCAGCAGTTCCAACTACGAGCAGTACTTC.